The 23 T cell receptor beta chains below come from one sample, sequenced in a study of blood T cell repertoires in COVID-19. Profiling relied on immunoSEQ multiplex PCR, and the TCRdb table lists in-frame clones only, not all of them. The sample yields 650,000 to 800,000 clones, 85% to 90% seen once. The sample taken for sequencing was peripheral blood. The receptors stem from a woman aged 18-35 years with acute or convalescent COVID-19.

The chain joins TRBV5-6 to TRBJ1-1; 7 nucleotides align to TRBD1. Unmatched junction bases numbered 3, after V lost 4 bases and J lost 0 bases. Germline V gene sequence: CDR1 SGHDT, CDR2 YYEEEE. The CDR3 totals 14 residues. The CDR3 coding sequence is TGTGCCAGCAGCCGCGGGACAGTGAACACTGAAGCTTTCTTT. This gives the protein CASSRGTVNTEAFF.

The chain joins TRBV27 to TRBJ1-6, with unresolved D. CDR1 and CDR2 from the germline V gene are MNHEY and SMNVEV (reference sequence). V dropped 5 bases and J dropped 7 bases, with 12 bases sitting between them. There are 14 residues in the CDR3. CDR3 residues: CASSPVPGNSPLHF. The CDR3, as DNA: TGTGCCAGCAGTCCAGTCCCGGGGAATTCACCCCTCCACTTT.

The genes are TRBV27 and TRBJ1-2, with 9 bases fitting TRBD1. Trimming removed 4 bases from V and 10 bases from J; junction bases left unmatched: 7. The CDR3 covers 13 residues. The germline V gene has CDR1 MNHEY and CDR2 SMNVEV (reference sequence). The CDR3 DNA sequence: TGTGCCAGCAGTTGGGACAGGGCCAGTCTCTACACCTTC. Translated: CASSWDRASLYTF.

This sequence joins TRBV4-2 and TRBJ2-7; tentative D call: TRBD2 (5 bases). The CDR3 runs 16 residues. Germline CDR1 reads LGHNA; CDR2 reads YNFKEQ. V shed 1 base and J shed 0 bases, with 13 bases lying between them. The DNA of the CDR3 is TGTGCCAGCAGCCAAGGGGGAGTGCGGAGCTCCTACGAGCAGTACTTC. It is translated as CASSQGGVRSSYEQYF.

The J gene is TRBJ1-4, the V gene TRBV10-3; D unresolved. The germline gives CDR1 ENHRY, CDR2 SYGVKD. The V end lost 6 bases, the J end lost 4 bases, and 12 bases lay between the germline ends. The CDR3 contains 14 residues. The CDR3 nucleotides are TGTGCCATCAGCGGTGGAGATATTAATGAAAAACTGTTTTTT. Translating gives CAISGGDINEKLFF.

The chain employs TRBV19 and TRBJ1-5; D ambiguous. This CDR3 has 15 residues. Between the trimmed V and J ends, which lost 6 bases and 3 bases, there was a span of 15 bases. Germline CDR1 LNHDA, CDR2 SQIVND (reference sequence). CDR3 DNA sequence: TGTGCCAGTAGCACAGCTTCCCGGTACAATCAGCCCCAGCATTTT. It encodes CASSTASRYNQPQHF. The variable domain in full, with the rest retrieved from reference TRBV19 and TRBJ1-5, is DGGITQSPKYLFRKEGQNVTLSCEQNLNHDAMYWYRQDPGQGLRLIYYSQIVNDFQKGDIAEGYSVSREKKESFPLTVTSAQKNPTAFYLCASSTASRYNQPQHFGDGTRLSIL.

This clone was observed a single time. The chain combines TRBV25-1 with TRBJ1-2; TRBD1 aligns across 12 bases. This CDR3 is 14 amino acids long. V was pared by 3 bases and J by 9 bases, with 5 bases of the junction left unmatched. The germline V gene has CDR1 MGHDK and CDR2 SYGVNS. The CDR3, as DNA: TGTGCCAGCAGTGAGCATGGGACAGGGGGCCGCTACACCTTC. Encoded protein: CASSEHGTGGRYTF.

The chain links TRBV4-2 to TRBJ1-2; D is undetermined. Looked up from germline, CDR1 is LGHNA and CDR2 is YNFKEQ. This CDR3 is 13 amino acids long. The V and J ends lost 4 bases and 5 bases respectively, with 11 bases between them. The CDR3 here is CASSLIGSYGYTF. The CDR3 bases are TGTGCCAGCAGCCTAATCGGGAGTTATGGCTACACCTTC.

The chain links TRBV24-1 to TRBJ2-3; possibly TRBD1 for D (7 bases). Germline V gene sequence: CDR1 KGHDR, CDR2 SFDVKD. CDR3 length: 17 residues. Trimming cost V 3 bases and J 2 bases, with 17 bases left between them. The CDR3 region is CATSDVAGGRFTDTQYF. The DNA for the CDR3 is TGTGCCACCAGTGATGTAGCAGGGGGGCGTTTCACAGATACGCAGTATTTT.

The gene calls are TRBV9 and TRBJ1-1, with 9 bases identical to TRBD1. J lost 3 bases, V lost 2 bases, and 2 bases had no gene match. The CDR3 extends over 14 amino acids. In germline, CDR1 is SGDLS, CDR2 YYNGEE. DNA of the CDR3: TGTGCCAGCAGCGTGAGACAGGGGGACACTGAAGCTTTCTTT. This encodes CASSVRQGDTEAFF. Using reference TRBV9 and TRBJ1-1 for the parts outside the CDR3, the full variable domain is DSGVTQTPKHLITATGQRVTLRCSPRSGDLSVYWYQQSLDQGLQFLIQYYNGEERAKGNILERFSAQQFPDLHSELNLSSLELGDSALYFCASSVRQGDTEAFFGQGTRLTVV.

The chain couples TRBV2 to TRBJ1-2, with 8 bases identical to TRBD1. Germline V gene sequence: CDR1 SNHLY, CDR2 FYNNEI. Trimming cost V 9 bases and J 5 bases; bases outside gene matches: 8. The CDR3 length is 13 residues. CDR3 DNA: TGTGCCAGGGGGACAGGCCCTTCTTATGGCTACACCTTC. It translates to CARGTGPSYGYTF. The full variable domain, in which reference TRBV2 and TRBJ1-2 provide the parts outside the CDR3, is EPEVTQTPSHQVTQMGQEVILRCVPISNHLYFYWYRQILGQKVEFLVSFYNNEISEKSEIFDDQFSVERPDGSNFTLKIRSTKLEDSAMYFCARGTGPSYGYTFGSGTRLTVV.

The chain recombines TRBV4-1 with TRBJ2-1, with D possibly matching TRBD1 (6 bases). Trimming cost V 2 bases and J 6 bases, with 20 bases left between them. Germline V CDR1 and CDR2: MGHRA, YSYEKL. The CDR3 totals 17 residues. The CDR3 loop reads CASSQNELPGAGNEQFF. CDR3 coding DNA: TGCGCCAGCAGCCAAAATGAGCTTCCAGGGGCTGGCAATGAGCAGTTCTTC.

CDR3 amino acids: CASGPAGVNEQFF. The CDR3 DNA reads as TGTGCCAGCGGCCCAGCGGGGGTTAATGAGCAGTTCTTC. The chain recombines TRBV6-2 or TRBV6-3 with TRBJ2-1; 8 bases map to TRBD2. The CDR3 spans 13 residues. Germline-derived CDR1 and CDR2 are MNHEY and SVGEGT. The V segment lost 8 bases and the J segment 7 bases; nucleotides outside the gene matches: 7.

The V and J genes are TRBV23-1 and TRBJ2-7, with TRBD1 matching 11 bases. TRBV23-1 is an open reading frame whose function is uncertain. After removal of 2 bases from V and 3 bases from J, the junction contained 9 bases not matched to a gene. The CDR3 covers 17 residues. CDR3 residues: CASSQPTRDRGDYEQYF. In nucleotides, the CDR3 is TGCGCCAGCAGTCAACCCACGAGGGACAGGGGGGACTACGAGCAGTACTTC.

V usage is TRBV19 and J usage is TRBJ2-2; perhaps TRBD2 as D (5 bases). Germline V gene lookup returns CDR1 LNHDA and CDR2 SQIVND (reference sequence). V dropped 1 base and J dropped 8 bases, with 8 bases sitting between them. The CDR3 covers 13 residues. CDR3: CASSIATGGELFF. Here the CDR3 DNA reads TGTGCCAGTAGTATAGCAACGGGGGGGGAGCTGTTTTTT. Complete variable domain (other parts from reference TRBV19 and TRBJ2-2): DGGITQSPKYLFRKEGQNVTLSCEQNLNHDAMYWYRQDPGQGLRLIYYSQIVNDFQKGDIAEGYSVSREKKESFPLTVTSAQKNPTAFYLCASSIATGGELFFGEGSRLTVL.

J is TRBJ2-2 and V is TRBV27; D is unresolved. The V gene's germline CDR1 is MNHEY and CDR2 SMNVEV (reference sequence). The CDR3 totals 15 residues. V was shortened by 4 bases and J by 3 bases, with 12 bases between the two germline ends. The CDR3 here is CASSSYSRYTGELFF. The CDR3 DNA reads TGTGCCAGCAGTTCGTACAGTAGGTACACCGGGGAGCTGTTTTTT.

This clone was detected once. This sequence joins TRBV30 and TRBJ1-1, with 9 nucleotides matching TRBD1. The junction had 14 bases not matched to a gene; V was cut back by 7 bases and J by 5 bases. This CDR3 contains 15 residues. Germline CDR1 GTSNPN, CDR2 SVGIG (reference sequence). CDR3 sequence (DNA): TGTGCCTCGCGGACAGGGGATAGTGTCGGGACTGAAGCTTTCTTT. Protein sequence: CASRTGDSVGTEAFF.

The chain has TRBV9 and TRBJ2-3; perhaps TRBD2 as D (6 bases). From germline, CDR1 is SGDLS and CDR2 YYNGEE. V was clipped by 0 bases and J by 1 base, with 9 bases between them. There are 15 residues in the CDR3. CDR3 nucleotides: TGTGCCAGCAGCGTAGATGCTAGCGGCACAGATACGCAGTATTTT. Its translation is CASSVDASGTDTQYF.

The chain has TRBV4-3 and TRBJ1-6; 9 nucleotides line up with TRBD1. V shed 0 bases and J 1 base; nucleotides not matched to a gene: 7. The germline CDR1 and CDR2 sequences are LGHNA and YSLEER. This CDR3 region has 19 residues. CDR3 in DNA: TGCGCCAGCAGCCAAGATCCGGGACAGGGAAGATCCTATAATTCACCCCTCCACTTT. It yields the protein CASSQDPGQGRSYNSPLHF.

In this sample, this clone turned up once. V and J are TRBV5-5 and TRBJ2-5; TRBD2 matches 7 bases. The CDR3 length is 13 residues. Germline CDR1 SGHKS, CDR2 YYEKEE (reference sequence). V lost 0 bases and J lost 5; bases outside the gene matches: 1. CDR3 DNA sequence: TGTGCCAGCAGCTTGGGCGGGAGCGAGACCCAGTACTTC. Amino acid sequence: CASSLGGSETQYF.

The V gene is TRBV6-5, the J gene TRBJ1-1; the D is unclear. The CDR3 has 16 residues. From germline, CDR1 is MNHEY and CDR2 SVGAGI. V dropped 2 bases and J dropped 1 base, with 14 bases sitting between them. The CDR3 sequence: CASSYPNKRGNTEAFF. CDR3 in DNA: TGTGCCAGCAGTTACCCCAACAAACGCGGGAACACTGAAGCTTTCTTT.

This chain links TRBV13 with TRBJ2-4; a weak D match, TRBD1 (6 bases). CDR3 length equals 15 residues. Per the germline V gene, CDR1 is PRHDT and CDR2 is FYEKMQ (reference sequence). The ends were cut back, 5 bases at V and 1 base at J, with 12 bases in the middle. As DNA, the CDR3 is TGTGCCAGCAGCCGGAGGACAGCCGCCAAAAACATTCAGTACTTC. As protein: CASSRRTAAKNIQYF.

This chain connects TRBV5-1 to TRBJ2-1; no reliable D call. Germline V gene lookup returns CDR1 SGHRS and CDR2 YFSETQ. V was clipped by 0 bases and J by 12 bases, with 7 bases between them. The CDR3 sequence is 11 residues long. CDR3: CASSLENGQFF. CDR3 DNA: TGCGCCAGCAGCTTGGAGAACGGGCAGTTCTTC.